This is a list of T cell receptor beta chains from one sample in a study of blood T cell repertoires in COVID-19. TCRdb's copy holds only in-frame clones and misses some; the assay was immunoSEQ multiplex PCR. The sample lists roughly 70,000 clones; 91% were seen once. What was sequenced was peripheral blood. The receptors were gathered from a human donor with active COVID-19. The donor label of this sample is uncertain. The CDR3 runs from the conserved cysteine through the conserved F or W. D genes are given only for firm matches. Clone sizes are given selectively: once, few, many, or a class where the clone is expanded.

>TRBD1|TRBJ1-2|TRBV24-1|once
TGTGCCACCAGTGATCCCGGGACAGGGTCTTCCTATGGCTACACCTTC
CATSDPGTGSSYGYTF
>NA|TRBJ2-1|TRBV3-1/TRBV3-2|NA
TGTGCCAGCAGCCAAGGATTAACGGGAACCTTCAATGAGCAGTTCTTC
CASSQGLTGTFNEQFF
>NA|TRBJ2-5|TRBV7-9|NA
TGTGCCAGCAGCCGAGTTCAAGAGACCCAGTACTTC
CASSRVQETQYF
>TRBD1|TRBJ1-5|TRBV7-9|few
TGTGCCAGCAGCTCCGACAGGGGCAATCAGCCCCAGCATTTT
CASSSDRGNQPQHF
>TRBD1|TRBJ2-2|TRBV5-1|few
TGCGCCAGCAGCCCCTCTGGACAGGCGACCGGGGAGCTGTTTTTT
CASSPSGQATGELFF
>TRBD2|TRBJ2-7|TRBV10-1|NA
TGCGCCAGCAGCCCAAGCGCGGGAGGGAACGAGCAGTACTTC
CASSPSAGGNEQYF
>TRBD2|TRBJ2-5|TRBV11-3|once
TGTGCCAGCAGCTTCAGGGGACTAGCGGGCTCACAAGAGACCCAGTACTTC
CASSFRGLAGSQETQYF
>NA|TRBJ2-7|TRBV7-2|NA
TGTGCCATCACGGGAGAGCTTTCCTACGAGCAGTACTTC
CAITGELSYEQYF
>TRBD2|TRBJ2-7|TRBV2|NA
TGTGCCAGCAGTGAAAGGTCGGGGGGGACTAGCTGGAACGAGCAGTACTTC
CASSERSGGTSWNEQYF
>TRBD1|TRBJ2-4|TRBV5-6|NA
TGTGCCAGCACCGAAGAGGGGACAGGGTCCAAAAACATTCAGTACTTC
CASTEEGTGSKNIQYF
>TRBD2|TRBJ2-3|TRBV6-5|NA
TGTGCCAGCAGACTTGGACTAGCGTCCGATACGCAGTATTTT
CASRLGLASDTQYF
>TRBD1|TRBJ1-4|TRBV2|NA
TGTGCCAGCAGCGCAGGGGGTGAAAAACTGTTTTTT
CASSAGGEKLFF
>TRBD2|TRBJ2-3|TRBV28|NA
TGTGCCACCCGAGGGGCGGGAGGGCCCACAGATACGCAGTATTTT
CATRGAGGPTDTQYF
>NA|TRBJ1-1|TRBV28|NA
TGTGCCAGCAGTCCCCTCAAGGGGAATGCTTTCTTT
CASSPLKGNAFF
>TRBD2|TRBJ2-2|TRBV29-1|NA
TGCAGCGTTGAAGATGGCCTAGCGGGAGCGAACACCGGGGAGCTGTTTTTT
CSVEDGLAGANTGELFF
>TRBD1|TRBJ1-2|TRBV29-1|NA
TGCAGCGACGGACAGGGCGCCTATGGCTACACCTTC
CSDGQGAYGYTF
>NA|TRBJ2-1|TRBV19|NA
TGTGCCAGTAGTCCGGGGGACGTTAAGGTCTACAATGAGCAGTTCTTC
CASSPGDVKVYNEQFF
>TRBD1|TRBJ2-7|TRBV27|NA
TGTGCCAGCAGTTTAGGACAGGGGGCCGGAGAGCAGTACTTC
CASSLGQGAGEQYF
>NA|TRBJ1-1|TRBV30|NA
TGTGCCTGGGGACGGGGGACTGAAGCTTTCTTT
CAWGRGTEAFF
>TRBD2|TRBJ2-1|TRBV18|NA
TGTGCCAGCTCACCCACTAGCGGGATCTATGATGAGCAGTTCTTC
CASSPTSGIYDEQFF
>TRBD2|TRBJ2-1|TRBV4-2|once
TGTGCCAGCAGCCAAGGACTAGCGGGAGAAGGCAATGAGCAGTTCTTC
CASSQGLAGEGNEQFF
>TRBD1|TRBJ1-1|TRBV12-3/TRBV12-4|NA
TGTGCCAGCAGTGCCTACAGGGGGCAGGATGCTTTCTTT
CASSAYRGQDAFF
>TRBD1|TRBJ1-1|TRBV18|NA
TGTGCCAGCTCACCTTCCGGGACAGGGAGACATGCTTTCTTT
CASSPSGTGRHAFF
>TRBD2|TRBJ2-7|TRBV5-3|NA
TGTGCCAGAAGCCGCTCCCGCGGGAGGGTATCCTACGAGCAGTACTTC
CARSRSRGRVSYEQYF
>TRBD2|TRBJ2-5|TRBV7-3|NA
TGTGCCAGCAGCCTTGGTGGAGCGGGAGGGCAAGAGACCCAGTACTTC
CASSLGGAGGQETQYF
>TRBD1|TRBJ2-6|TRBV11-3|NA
TGTGCCAGCAGTAAGACAGGGACTGGGGCCAACGTCCTGACTTTC
CASSKTGTGANVLTF
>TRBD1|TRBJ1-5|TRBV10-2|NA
TGCGCCAGCAGAGCCGGACAGGGGGCTTCGGGCAATCAGCCCCAGCATTTT
CASRAGQGASGNQPQHF
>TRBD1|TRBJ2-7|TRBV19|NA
TGTGCCAGTAGGCCGGGACAGGGGTCGTGGGAGCAGTACTTC
CASRPGQGSWEQYF
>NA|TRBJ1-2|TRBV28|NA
TGTGCCACCTTACAGGGAAACTATGGCTACACCTTC
CATLQGNYGYTF
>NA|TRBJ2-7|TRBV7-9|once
TGTGCCAGCAGCTTAACTATCTACGAGCAGTACTTC
CASSLTIYEQYF
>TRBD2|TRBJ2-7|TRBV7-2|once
TGTGCCAGCAGCTCTGGACTAGCGGGCCGGGAGCAGTACTTC
CASSSGLAGREQYF
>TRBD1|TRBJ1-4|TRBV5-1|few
TGCGCCAGCAGCTTGGCAGGACAGGGTGAGGAAAAACTGTTTTTT
CASSLAGQGEEKLFF
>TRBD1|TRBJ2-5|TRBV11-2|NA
TGTGCCAGCAGCTCATGGACAGGGGAGCAAGAGACCCAGTACTTC
CASSSWTGEQETQYF
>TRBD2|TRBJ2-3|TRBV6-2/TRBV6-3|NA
TGTGCCAGCAGTTACGGGGCTCTGACGGGACTAGCGGGAGAAACGCAGTATTTT
CASSYGALTGLAGETQYF
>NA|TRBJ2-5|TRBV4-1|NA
TGCGCCAGCAGCCAAGTACCGGAGGGGGAGACCCAGTACTTC
CASSQVPEGETQYF
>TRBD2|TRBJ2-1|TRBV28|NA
TGTGCCAGCACGGGCAGCCTAGCGGGAAAGGCCCTGGCACAGTTCTTC
CASTGSLAGKALAQFF
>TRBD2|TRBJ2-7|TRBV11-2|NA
TGTGCCAGCAGCTTGGGACTAGCGGGAGTCAACGAGCAGTACTTC
CASSLGLAGVNEQYF
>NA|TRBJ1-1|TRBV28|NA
TGTGCCAGCAGTTTAGTGGGGGCGATGAACACTGAAGCTTTCTTT
CASSLVGAMNTEAFF
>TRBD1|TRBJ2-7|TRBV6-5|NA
TGTGCCAGCAGTACCATGGACAGGGATCCCTACGAGCAGTACTTC
CASSTMDRDPYEQYF
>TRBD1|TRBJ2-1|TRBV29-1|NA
TGCAGCGTTGAGGGGGACAGGGCACCCAATGAGCAGTTCTTC
CSVEGDRAPNEQFF
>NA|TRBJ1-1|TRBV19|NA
TGTGCCAGTAGTACGGGACTCGGCACTGAAGCTTTCTTT
CASSTGLGTEAFF
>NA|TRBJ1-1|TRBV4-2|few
TGTGCCAGCAGCCAAGATGGGCCCCGGAACACTGAAGCTTTCTTT
CASSQDGPRNTEAFF
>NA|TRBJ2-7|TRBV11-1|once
TGTGCCAGCAGCTTAGCTGGGCAGGCTACCTACGAGCAGTACTTC
CASSLAGQATYEQYF
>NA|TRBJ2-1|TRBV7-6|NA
TGTGCCAGCAGCCCCGAGGGCGGGTGGGGCTCCTACAATGAGCAGTTCTTC
CASSPEGGWGSYNEQFF
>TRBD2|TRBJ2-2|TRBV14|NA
TGTGCCAGCGGATCCCAGGGGCTAGCGGGAGTAATTGGGGAGCTGTTTTTT
CASGSQGLAGVIGELFF
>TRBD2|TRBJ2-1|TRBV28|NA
TGTGCCAGCAGCAGCGGGAGTAGACCCTACAATGAGCAGTTCTTC
CASSSGSRPYNEQFF
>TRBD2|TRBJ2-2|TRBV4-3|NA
TGCGCCAGCAGCCTAACTAGCGGGAGGGGCGGGGAGCTGTTTTTT
CASSLTSGRGGELFF
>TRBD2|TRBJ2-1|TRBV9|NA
TGTGCCAGCAGCGTAGAGGTGACTAGCGGGAGATATGAGCAGTTCTTC
CASSVEVTSGRYEQFF
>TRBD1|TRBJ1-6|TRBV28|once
TGTGCCAGCACAGGGGCCACGGACAGGGTGCAAGGGTCACCCCTCCACTTT
CASTGATDRVQGSPLHF
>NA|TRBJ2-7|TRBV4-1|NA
TGCGCCAGCAGCCAAGAGGGGGCGCGGAGCACCGAGCAGTACTTC
CASSQEGARSTEQYF
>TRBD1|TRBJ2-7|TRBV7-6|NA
TGTGCCAGCAGCTTAGTCCCGGGACAGGTCGGCGGCGAGCAGTACTTC
CASSLVPGQVGGEQYF
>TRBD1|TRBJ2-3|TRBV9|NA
TGTGCCAGCAGCCTGGGACAGGTGGATACGCAGTATTTT
CASSLGQVDTQYF
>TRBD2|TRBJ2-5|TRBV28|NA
TGTGCCAGCAGTGTACTAGCGGCAACGGCCCAGTACTTC
CASSVLAATAQYF
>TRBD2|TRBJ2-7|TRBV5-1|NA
TGCGCCAGCAGCTTGGGGGCGGGAGGGCGGTACGAGCAGTACTTC
CASSLGAGGRYEQYF
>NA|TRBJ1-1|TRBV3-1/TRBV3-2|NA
TGTGCCAGCAGCCAAGAACTCGGCGGAGGAGCTTTCTTT
CASSQELGGGAFF
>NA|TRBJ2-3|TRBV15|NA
TGTGCCACCAGCAGAGAGGGGGGGCGCACAGATACGCAGTATTTT
CATSREGGRTDTQYF
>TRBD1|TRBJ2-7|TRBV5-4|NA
TGTGCCAGCAGCTTGGAGAGGACAGGGGGCCTTGGTGAGCAGTACTTC
CASSLERTGGLGEQYF
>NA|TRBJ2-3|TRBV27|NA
TGTGCCAGCAGTTCGTCCTTGACTAGCACAGATACGCAGTATTTT
CASSSSLTSTDTQYF
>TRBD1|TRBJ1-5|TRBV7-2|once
TGTGCCAGCAGACCGACAGGGGGCTATCAGCCCCAGCATTTT
CASRPTGGYQPQHF
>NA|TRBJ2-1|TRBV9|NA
TGTGCCAGCAGAGGGGAGGACCGATCCTACAATGAGCAGTTCTTC
CASRGEDRSYNEQFF